This TCR beta chain was retrieved from a study of blood T cell repertoires in COVID-19. Study at large: Italy, Spain and the United States were the sources of the convalescent and acute COVID-19 samples. The cDNA or gDNA used as material had been derived from T cells, B-cell-depleted T cells, or PBMCs.

The ends were cut back, 5 bases at V and 0 bases at J, with 11 bases in the middle. The CDR3 is 15 amino acids. Per the germline V gene, CDR1 is ENHRY and CDR2 is SYGVKD. Per the original methods: Counts of nucleated cells, estimated from reference gene primer amplification, were obtained. Profiling relied on immunoSEQ multiplex PCR, and the TCRdb table lists in-frame clones only, not all of them. Clone size and the V and J calls come from that table; the DNA yielded D and trimming. The profile shows approximately 140,000 clones, 70% to 85% of them singletons. The receptor comes from a man in his sixties with acute or convalescent COVID-19. The chain employs TRBV10-3 and TRBJ1-5; TRBD1 is a possible D gene (6 bases). Input material: peripheral blood. This chain's CDR3 is CAISSTGASNQPQHF. CDR3 nucleotides: TGTGCCATCAGTTCGACAGGCGCTAGCAATCAGCCCCAGCATTTT.